This T cell receptor (beta chain) was profiled in a study of blood T cell repertoires in COVID-19. As for the study in general: Italy, Spain and the United States were the sources of the convalescent and acute COVID-19 samples. Sources were T cells, B-cell-depleted T cells, or PBMCs; the material itself was cDNA or gDNA.

Original methodology: It was from reference gene primer amplification that nucleated cell counts were estimated. Sequenced by immunoSEQ multiplex PCR; TCRdb stores in-frame clones only, minus some. D and trimming come from the DNA, and the V and J calls and clone size come from that table. The sample records a few hundred thousand clones, roughly nine tenths being singletons. The specimen sequenced was peripheral blood. The receptor was isolated from a woman aged 45-60 years with acute or convalescent COVID-19.

The CDR3 nucleotides read TGTGCCAGTGCCCTGGCAGCGAACAACTATGGCTACACCTTC. Its protein product is CASALAANNYGYTF. The chain is built from TRBV6-5 and TRBJ1-2; D unresolved. The CDR3 length is 14 residues. V was clipped by 9 bases and J by 2 bases, with 16 bases between them. Germline V gene sequence: CDR1 MNHEY, CDR2 SVGAGI.